This TCR beta chain was retrieved from a study of OX40 agonist ivuxolimab in advanced cancers. Overall study: The patients received agonistic anti-OX40 (CD134) antibody ivuxolimab.

Germline V lookup: CDR1 SGHVS, CDR2 FNYEAQ. The CDR3 is 13 residues long. V lost 5 bases to trimming and J lost 0 bases, with 7 bases between them. Here immunoSEQ multiplex PCR was the method, and the copy in TCRdb shows in-frame clones only, minus some. Seen here are approximately 58,000 clones, 65% to 90% observed once, and the top ten hold about 0.95%. Points on this clone: Its cognate antigen is unknown.

Findings and limits, study-wide: Clonal expansion from baseline to week 6 occurred in both CD4+ and CD8+ T cells.

The sequence derives from an adult with an advanced solid tumor such as melanoma, head and neck, liver or kidney cancer. Source: CD4+ or CD8+ T cells sorted from blood, taken in a trial of the OX40 agonist ivuxolimab. The chain couples TRBV7-6 to TRBJ1-1; D gene unclear. CDR3 residues: CASSVQVNTEAFF. CDR3 coding DNA: TGTGCCAGCAGCGTTCAGGTGAACACTGAAGCTTTCTTT.